These T cell receptor beta chains were read from a single sample in a study of regulatory T cells in long-lasting Graves disease. TCRdb re-derived calls from the multiplex PCR reads in MiXCR, one entry per CDR3 protein. The table shows fewer than 450,000 distinct CDR3 sequences, with about a fifth occurring only once. The sequences come from peripheral blood mononuclear cells (PBMCs), collected when the disease was refractory, from a patient treated with antithyroid drugs. The receptors originated from a female donor with Graves disease. Each CDR3 is given with its conserved first and last residue. D genes are given only for firm matches.

>TRBV29-1|TRBJ2-7|TRBD1
CSALTGYEQYF
>TRBV5-1|TRBJ2-7|-
CASSFGGLEQYF
>TRBV6-1|TRBJ1-1|-
CATDSPMNTEAFF
>TRBV7-6|TRBJ2-7|-
CASSLGPPARGIHEQYF
>TRBV12-3/TRBV12-4|TRBJ1-1|-
CASSQRVDTEAFF
>TRBV7-9|TRBJ2-4|-
CASSYDNGENIQYF
>TRBV11-2|TRBJ2-7|TRBD1
CASSLKRQGGYEQYF
>TRBV29-1|TRBJ1-6|TRBD1
CSVRRDRVASPLHF
>TRBV11-2|TRBJ2-4|TRBD2
CASSPGLAGGPASGILYF
>TRBV10-1|TRBJ2-7|-
CASSETGPYEQYF
>TRBV15|TRBJ2-7|-
CATSRGSGNSYEQYF
>TRBV7-9|TRBJ2-7|TRBD1
CASSPGQGDSEQYF
>TRBV15|TRBJ1-5|TRBD1
CATSREKTGLTPQHF
>TRBV18|TRBJ1-4|-
CAISPISNEKLFF
>TRBV5-1|TRBJ1-1|-
CASSFGGDEAFF
>TRBV27|TRBJ1-4|-
CASSSTVREKLFF
>TRBV30|TRBJ1-2|-
CAWRDGGWNGYTF
>TRBV20-1|TRBJ2-5|-
CSAIHAKEYQETQYF
>TRBV29-1|TRBJ2-7|TRBD1
CSVEAPVGQGNYYEQYF
>TRBV12-5|TRBJ1-5|-
CASGLPSLYDSNQPQHF
>TRBV7-6|TRBJ2-7|TRBD1
CASSLRTGRDEQYF
>TRBV7-9|TRBJ2-3|-
CASSPPLQGPTDTQYF
>TRBV7-9|TRBJ2-1|-
CASSATKDYNEQFF
>TRBV7-2|TRBJ1-1|-
CASRNSRGSEAFF
>TRBV11-2|TRBJ2-7|TRBD2
CASSFPSLMRRPGGPNEQYF
>TRBV29-1|TRBJ2-5|TRBD2
CSVEYWTSGSMETQYF
>TRBV24-1|TRBJ2-2|-
CATGHTNTGELFF
>TRBV20-1|TRBJ2-5|TRBD2
CSAVGGEREGLRETQYF
>TRBV7-2|TRBJ2-7|-
CASSPRGARNEQYF
>TRBV28|TRBJ1-2|-
CASSPSRPNYGYTF
>TRBV18|TRBJ2-5|TRBD1
CASSPGQVGETQYF
>TRBV6-1|TRBJ2-5|TRBD2
CASSELAGGSGAQETQYF
>TRBV9|TRBJ2-2|TRBD2
CASSARTSGNTGELFF
>TRBV5-5|TRBJ1-5|-
CASSLEGGAYQPQHF
>TRBV7-8|TRBJ2-5|-
CASRTGVETQYF
>TRBV2|TRBJ1-1|-
CASTIGLEAFF
>TRBV20-1|TRBJ2-2|-
CSARAGAGENGELFF
>TRBV9|TRBJ2-1|-
CASSVAAGSYEQFF